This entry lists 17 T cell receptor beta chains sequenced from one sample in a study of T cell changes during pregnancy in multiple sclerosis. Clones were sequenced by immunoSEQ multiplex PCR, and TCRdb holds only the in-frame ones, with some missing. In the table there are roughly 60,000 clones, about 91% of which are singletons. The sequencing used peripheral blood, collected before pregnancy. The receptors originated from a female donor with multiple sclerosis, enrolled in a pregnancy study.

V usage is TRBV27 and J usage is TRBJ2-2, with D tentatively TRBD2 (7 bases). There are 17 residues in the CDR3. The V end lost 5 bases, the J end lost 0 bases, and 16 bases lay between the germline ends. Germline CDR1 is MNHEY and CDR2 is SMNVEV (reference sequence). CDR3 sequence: CASSPGGGLPNTGELFF. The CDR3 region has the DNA TGTGCCAGCAGTCCTGGAGGGGGACTACCGAACACCGGGGAGCTGTTTTTT.

CDR3 region: CASSIRTDTEAFF. DNA of the CDR3: TGTGCCAGTAGTATACGAACAGACACTGAAGCTTTCTTT. V gene TRBV19 combines with J gene TRBJ1-1; D gene unclear. V was clipped by 2 bases and J by 3 bases, with 7 bases between them. Germline loops: CDR1 LNHDA, CDR2 SQIVND (reference sequence). This CDR3 comprises 13 residues. Full variable domain (rest looked up from reference TRBV19 and TRBJ1-1): DGGITQSPKYLFRKEGQNVTLSCEQNLNHDAMYWYRQDPGQGLRLIYYSQIVNDFQKGDIAEGYSVSREKKESFPLTVTSAQKNPTAFYLCASSIRTDTEAFFGQGTRLTVV.

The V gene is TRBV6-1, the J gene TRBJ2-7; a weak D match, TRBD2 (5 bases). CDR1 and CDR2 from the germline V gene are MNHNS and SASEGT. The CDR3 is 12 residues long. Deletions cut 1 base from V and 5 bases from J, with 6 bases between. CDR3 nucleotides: TGTGCCAGCAGTGAAGTCGGGGACGAGCAGTACTTC. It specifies CASSEVGDEQYF.

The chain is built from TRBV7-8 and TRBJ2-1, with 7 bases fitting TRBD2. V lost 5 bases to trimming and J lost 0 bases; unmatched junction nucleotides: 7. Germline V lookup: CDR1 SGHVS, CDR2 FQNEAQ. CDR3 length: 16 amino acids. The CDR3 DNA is TGTGCCAGCAGCGCGGGCGGGGGAAACTCCTACAATGAGCAGTTCTTC. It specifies CASSAGGGNSYNEQFF.

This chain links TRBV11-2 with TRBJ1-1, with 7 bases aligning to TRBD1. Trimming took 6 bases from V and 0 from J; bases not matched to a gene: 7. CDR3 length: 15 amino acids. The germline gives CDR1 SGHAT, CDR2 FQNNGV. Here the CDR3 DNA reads TGTGCCAGCAGAAGGGCAGGGGGGATGAACACTGAAGCTTTCTTT. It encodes CASRRAGGMNTEAFF.

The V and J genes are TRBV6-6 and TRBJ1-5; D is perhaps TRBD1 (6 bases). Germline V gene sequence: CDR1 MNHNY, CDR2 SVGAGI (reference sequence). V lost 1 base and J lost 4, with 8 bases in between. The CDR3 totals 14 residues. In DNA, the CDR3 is TGTGCCAGCAGTTACTTTACAGGGAATCAGCCCCAGCATTTT. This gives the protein CASSYFTGNQPQHF.

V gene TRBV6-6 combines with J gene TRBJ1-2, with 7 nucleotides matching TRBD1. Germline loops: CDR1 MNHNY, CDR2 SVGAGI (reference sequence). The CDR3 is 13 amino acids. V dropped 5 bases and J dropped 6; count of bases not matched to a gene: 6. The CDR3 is CASSPTGVDGYTF. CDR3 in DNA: TGTGCCAGCAGTCCTACAGGGGTTGATGGCTACACCTTC.

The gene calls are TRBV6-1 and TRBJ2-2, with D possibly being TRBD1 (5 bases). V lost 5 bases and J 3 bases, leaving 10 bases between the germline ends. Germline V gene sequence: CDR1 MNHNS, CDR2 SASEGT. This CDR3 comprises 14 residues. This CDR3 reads CASSQGGDTGELFF. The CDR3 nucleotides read TGTGCCAGCAGTCAGGGTGGCGACACCGGGGAGCTGTTTTTT.

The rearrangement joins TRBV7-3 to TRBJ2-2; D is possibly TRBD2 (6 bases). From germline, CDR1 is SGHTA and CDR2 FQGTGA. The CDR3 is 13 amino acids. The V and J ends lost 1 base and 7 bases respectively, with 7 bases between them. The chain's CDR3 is CASSLRRGGELFF. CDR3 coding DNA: TGTGCCAGCAGCTTAAGGAGGGGCGGGGAGCTGTTTTTT.

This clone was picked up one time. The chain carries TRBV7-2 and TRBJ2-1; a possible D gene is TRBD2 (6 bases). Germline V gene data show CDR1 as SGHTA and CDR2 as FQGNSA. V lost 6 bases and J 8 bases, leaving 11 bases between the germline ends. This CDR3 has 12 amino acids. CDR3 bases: TGTGCCAGCAGGCGTGGGGGGTATGAGCAGTTCTTC. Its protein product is CASRRGGYEQFF.

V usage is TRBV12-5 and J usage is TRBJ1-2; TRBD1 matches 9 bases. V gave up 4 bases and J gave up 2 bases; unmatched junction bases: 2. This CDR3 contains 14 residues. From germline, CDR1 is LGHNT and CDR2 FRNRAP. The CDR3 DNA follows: TGTGCTAGTGGTTACAGGGGGCAAAACTATGGCTACACCTTC. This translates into CASGYRGQNYGYTF.

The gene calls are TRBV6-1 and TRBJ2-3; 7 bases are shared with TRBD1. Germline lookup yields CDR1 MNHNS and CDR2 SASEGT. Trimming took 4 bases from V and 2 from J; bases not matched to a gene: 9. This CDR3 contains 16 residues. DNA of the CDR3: TGTGCCAGCAGTGCGGACAGGTTTTTATCCACAGATACGCAGTATTTT. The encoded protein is CASSADRFLSTDTQYF.

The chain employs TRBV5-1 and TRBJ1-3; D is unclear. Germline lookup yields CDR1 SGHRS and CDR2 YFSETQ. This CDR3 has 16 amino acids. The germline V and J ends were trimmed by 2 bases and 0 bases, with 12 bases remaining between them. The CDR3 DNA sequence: TGCGCCAGCAGCTTTACCCCTGAGGCCTCTGGAAACACCATATATTTT. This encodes CASSFTPEASGNTIYF.

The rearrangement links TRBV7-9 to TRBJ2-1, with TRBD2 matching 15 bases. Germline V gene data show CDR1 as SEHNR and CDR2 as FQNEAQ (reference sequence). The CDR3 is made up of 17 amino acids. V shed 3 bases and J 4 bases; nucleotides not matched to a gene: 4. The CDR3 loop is CASSFGTSGGLYNEQFF. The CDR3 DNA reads TGTGCCAGCAGCTTTGGGACTAGCGGGGGGTTATACAATGAGCAGTTCTTC.

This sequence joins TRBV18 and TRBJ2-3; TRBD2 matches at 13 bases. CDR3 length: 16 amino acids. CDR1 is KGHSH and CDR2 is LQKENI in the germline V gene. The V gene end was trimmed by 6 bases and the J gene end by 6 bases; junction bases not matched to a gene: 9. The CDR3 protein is CASSLGTSGARDTQYF. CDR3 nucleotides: TGTGCCAGCTCGCTGGGGACTAGCGGGGCGAGGGATACGCAGTATTTT.

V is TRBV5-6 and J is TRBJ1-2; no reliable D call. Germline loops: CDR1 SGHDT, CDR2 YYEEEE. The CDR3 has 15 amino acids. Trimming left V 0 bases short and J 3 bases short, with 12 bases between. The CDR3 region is CASSLAGSEDYGYTF. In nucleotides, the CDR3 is TGTGCCAGCAGCTTGGCCGGGTCAGAAGACTATGGCTACACCTTC.

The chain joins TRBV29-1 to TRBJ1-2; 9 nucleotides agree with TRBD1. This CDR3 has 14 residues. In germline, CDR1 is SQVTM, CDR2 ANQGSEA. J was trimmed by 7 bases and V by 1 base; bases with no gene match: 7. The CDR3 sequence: CSVEGQQGARGYTF. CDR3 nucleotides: TGCAGCGTTGAAGGCCAACAGGGGGCACGTGGCTACACCTTC.